The T cell receptor (beta chain) under discussion was sequenced for a study of control samples from healthy donors and cancer patients. Germline-derived CDR1 and CDR2 are MNHEY and SVGEGT. V was cut by 6 bases and J by 0 bases, with 14 bases left in between. The CDR3 consists of 15 residues. The protocol was immunoSEQ multiplex PCR, while the TCRdb copy is restricted to in-frame clones and leaves out a portion. The sample records 95,000 to 100,000 clones, around 89% being singletons. The TCR comes from a man aged 30 to 45 in good health. The chain has TRBV6-2 or TRBV6-3 and TRBJ1-1; no clear D. The sample comprised blood. The CDR3 sequence: CASSPGGPVNTEAFF. The DNA for the CDR3 is TGTGCCAGCAGCCCGGGTGGCCCAGTGAACACTGAAGCTTTCTTT.